Shown below are 9 T cell receptor beta chains from a single sample sequenced in a study of response to subunit inactivated influenza vaccine. TCRdb reprocessed the RT-PCR reads via MiXCR and lists one record per CDR3 protein. The data show some 500,000 distinct CDR3 sequences, 25% seen once. The sequencing here drew on CD4+ T cells sorted from PBMCs, taken roughly 5 days after vaccination. The origin of the receptors is a man in his fifties or sixties who received an inactivated influenza vaccine.

V and J are TRBV11-1 and TRBJ2-1, with TRBD2 matching 8 bases. The CDR3 sequence is 18 residues long. The germline V gene encodes CDR1 SGHAT and CDR2 FQDESV (reference sequence). The J segment lost 4 bases and the V segment lost 5 bases, leaving 16 bases of the junction unmatched. Written as DNA, the CDR3 is TGTGCCAGCAGCATACAGGGTGCAGCGGGAGATAGATACAATGAGCAGTTCTTC. Translation: CASSIQGAAGDRYNEQFF.

The V gene is TRBV7-9, the J gene TRBJ1-2; no clear D. The CDR3 runs to 14 residues. V shed 5 bases and J shed 6 bases, with 16 bases lying between them. Looked up from germline, CDR1 is SEHNR and CDR2 is FQNEAQ (reference sequence). CDR3 sequence: CASSPIPDGDGYTF. CDR3 bases: TGTGCCAGCAGCCCGATCCCCGACGGAGATGGCTACACCTTC.

This chain links TRBV20-1 with TRBJ1-5; D perhaps matches TRBD1 (5 bases). Trimming removed 2 bases at V and 2 bases at J, with 10 bases between. CDR3 length equals 14 residues. Germline V gives CDR1 DFQATT, CDR2 SNEGSKA (reference sequence). The CDR3 nucleotides read TGCAGTGCTAGACAGGGATCGGGCAATCAGCCCCAGCATTTT. It specifies CSARQGSGNQPQHF.

This clonotype occurred a few times. V gene TRBV11-2 combines with J gene TRBJ1-5; D remains ambiguous. Germline CDR1 SGHAT, CDR2 FQNNGV. This CDR3 is 13 amino acids long. V shed 4 bases and J shed 7 bases, with 11 bases lying between them. The CDR3 reads CASSSGGLQPQHF. In nucleotides, the CDR3 is TGTGCCAGCAGCTCGGGAGGCCTGCAGCCCCAGCATTTT.

This clonotype was counted a few times. The chain links TRBV12-3 or TRBV12-4 to TRBJ1-6, with a tentative D call TRBD1 (5 bases). The CDR3 loop spans 15 amino acids. V was cut by 1 base and J by 7 bases, with 11 bases left in between. CDR3 region: CASSLVPGMNSPLHF. CDR3 nucleotides: TGTGCCAGCAGTTTAGTCCCAGGGATGAATTCACCCCTCCACTTT.

This clonotype was counted at least ten times. V is TRBV12-3 or TRBV12-4 and J is TRBJ2-3, with D tentatively TRBD1 (6 bases). The germline V and J ends were trimmed by 2 bases and 5 bases, with 11 bases remaining between them. This CDR3 region has 14 residues. The CDR3: CASSLRQEGDTQYF. In DNA form, the CDR3 reads TGTGCCAGCAGTTTAAGACAGGAAGGAGATACGCAGTATTTT.

This clonotype was found a few times. This rearrangement joins TRBV12-3 or TRBV12-4 to TRBJ2-7; D might be TRBD2 (6 bases). The CDR3 totals 13 residues. V gave up 6 bases and J gave up 5 bases, with 14 bases separating them. As DNA, the CDR3 is TGTGCCAGCAGCAAAACGGGGGTCCACGAGCAGTACTTC. It translates to CASSKTGVHEQYF.

V and J are TRBV6-2 or TRBV6-3 and TRBJ2-5, with 12 bases that match TRBD2. Germline V gene lookup returns CDR1 MNHEY and CDR2 SVGEGT. This CDR3 contains 17 residues. V was clipped by 6 bases and J by 1 base; unmatched bases: 9. The CDR3 here is CASSERRLAGVQETQYF. The CDR3 coding sequence is TGTGCCAGCAGCGAAAGAAGACTAGCGGGAGTCCAAGAGACCCAGTACTTC.

The rearrangement links TRBV7-9 to TRBJ2-5; D is possibly TRBD1 (5 bases). V dropped 3 bases and J dropped 7 bases, with 12 bases sitting between them. This CDR3 contains 13 residues. CDR1 is SEHNR, CDR2 FQNEAQ, per germline (reference sequence). CDR3 amino acids: CASSFDSQRTQYF. DNA of the CDR3: TGTGCCAGCAGCTTTGACAGCCAGCGGACCCAGTACTTC.